This TCR beta chain was found in a study of shared clonotypes between healthy human individuals. Study details: Three CD4 naive, three CD4 memory, two CD8 naive and one CD8 memory plate were used per donor. Whole-study results and caveats: Memory subsets had estimated richness that was generally smaller than that of naive subsets.

CD45RO-negative CD8 cells positively selected for CCR7 made up the naive population, which excluded terminally differentiated effector memory CD45RA+ cells. The repertoire was sequenced with immunoSEQ multiplex PCR; TCRdb's copy has only in-frame clones and lacks some. The sample consists of approximately 600,000 clones, approximately 96% of them appearing once. A remark on this clone: Its antigen is unidentified.

The source of this sequence is a woman aged 25 to 39 in good health. Material for sequencing was naive CD8+ T cells sorted from blood.

CDR3 sequence: CASRRDRSYEQYF. For the CDR3, the DNA is TGTGCCAGCAGGAGGGACAGATCCTACGAGCAGTACTTC. This chain connects TRBV2 to TRBJ2-7; 7 bases line up with TRBD1. Germline V gene data show CDR1 as SNHLY and CDR2 as FYNNEI. The CDR3 contains 13 residues. Trimming removed 6 bases from V and 1 base from J; junction bases left unmatched: 3.